The following is a TCR beta chain sequence with its context. The sample originates from a study of vaccination and CD4 T cells after COVID-19. Overall study: Median time from second vaccine dose to sampling was approximately 74 days (14 to 241).

With 5 bases removed from V and 4 bases from J, the gap between germline ends came to 12 bases. From germline, CDR1 is SNHLY and CDR2 FYNNEI. This CDR3 region has 14 residues. TCRdb reprocessed the PCR reads with MiXCR, giving one entry per CDR3 protein. The sample contains approximately 17,000 distinct CDR3 sequences, around 63% of which appear only once. Sequenced here: CD4+ T cells from blood, sampled after SARS-CoV-2 vaccination. The sequence came from a human donor who had recovered from COVID-19. V is TRBV2 and J is TRBJ2-1; D not certain. The CDR3 region has the DNA TGTGCCAGCAGTCTCGTGGGGTCTTACAATGAGCAGTTCTTC. It translates to CASSLVGSYNEQFF.